Described below is a single T cell receptor beta chain sequence and its context. Its antigen remains unknown. The entry originates in a study of cytomegalovirus exposure and HLA in healthy donors. Whole-study results and caveats: A later analysis reported that several of the most significant clusters appeared to be linked to common viral pathogens, among them Epstein-Barr virus.

Vbeta (60) and Jbeta (13) primers were used in the PCR. Sequencing was performed with immunoSEQ multiplex PCR; in TCRdb, only in-frame clones are kept and a portion is missing. The repertoire consists of approximately 130,000 clones, with roughly four fifths occurring once and the leading ten covering approximately 8.1%. The germline gives CDR1 SGDLS, CDR2 YYNGEE. Unmatched junction bases numbered 9, after V lost 0 bases and J lost 7 bases. The CDR3 totals 16 residues. Sequenced sample: PBMCs. This TCR derives from a woman in her 50s in good health and CMV-seropositive. This chain joins TRBV9 and TRBJ2-1; 8 bases map to TRBD2. CDR3 DNA sequence: TGTGCCAGCAGCGTAGCTACCGGGTTAGCGGGGAATGAGCAGTTCTTC. Its protein is CASSVATGLAGNEQFF.